A single sample is the source of the 21 T cell receptor beta chains below, sequenced in a study of cytomegalovirus exposure and HLA in healthy donors (dated by TCRdb to 2015 to 2018). Library preparation used the immunoSEQ multiplex PCR assay. A mixture of 60 forward primers for TCR Vbeta segments and 13 reverse primers for TCR Jbeta segments was used in the multiplex PCR. TCRdb carries this immuneACCESS record with in-frame sequences only. Its versions omit some clonotypes, under half of them owing to an unresolved V gene in the studies checked, with the rest unexplained. The sample records about 110,000 clones, 76% of which are singletons. The ten top clones hold around 15% of the sample. Sequencing was carried out using PBMCs. The receptor set was obtained from a man aged 25-45 years in good health and CMV-seropositive.

This clone was counted once. This chain joins TRBV6-6 and TRBJ2-1; TRBD1 matches 8 bases. This CDR3 has 11 residues. CDR1 is MNHNY, CDR2 SVGAGI, per germline (reference sequence). V was clipped by 10 bases and J by 10 bases; unmatched bases: 6. CDR3 in amino acids: CATGTGWEQFF. In nucleotides, the CDR3 is TGTGCCACCGGGACAGGTTGGGAGCAGTTCTTC.

The chain carries TRBV30 and TRBJ2-4; 7 bases line up with TRBD1. The germline CDR1 and CDR2 sequences are GTSNPN and SVGIG (reference sequence). This CDR3 region has 16 residues. V trimming: 1 base; J trimming: 9 bases; junction bases outside the gene matches: 15. For the CDR3, the DNA is TGTGCCTGGAGTGGGGCTCGGGACAGCCGAAAGGGCATTCAGTACTTC. Translating gives CAWSGARDSRKGIQYF.

CDR3 in amino acids: CASSDRGTEAFF. The CDR3 DNA is TGTGCCAGCAGTGACAGAGGCACTGAAGCTTTCTTT. The rearrangement uses TRBV25-1 and TRBJ1-1; D is uncertain. Between the trimmed V and J ends, which lost 3 bases and 4 bases, there was a span of 6 bases. The germline gives CDR1 MGHDK, CDR2 SYGVNS. The CDR3 runs 12 residues.

The chain couples TRBV27 to TRBJ1-2, with D tentatively TRBD1 (6 bases). The CDR3 has 16 amino acids. In germline, CDR1 is MNHEY, CDR2 SMNVEV (reference sequence). V shed 5 bases and J shed 2 bases, with 18 bases lying between them. CDR3 bases: TGTGCCAGCAGTCCCCGTGCGGACAGAAGAAACTATGGCTACACCTTC. Protein product: CASSPRADRRNYGYTF.

The genes are TRBV5-1 and TRBJ1-3; no clear D gene. Germline V lookup: CDR1 SGHRS, CDR2 YFSETQ. V lost 0 bases to trimming and J lost 0 bases, with 7 bases between them. The CDR3 is made up of 15 amino acids. CDR3 sequence reads: CASSLGGVSGNTIYF. The DNA of the CDR3 is TGCGCCAGCAGCTTGGGCGGTGTCTCTGGAAACACCATATATTTT.

The gene calls are TRBV5-6 and TRBJ1-2; 8 nucleotides match TRBD1. The CDR3 extends over 16 amino acids. Germline CDR1 reads SGHDT; CDR2 reads YYEEEE. The ends lost 1 base at V and 4 bases at J; junction bases unmatched: 9. The CDR3 DNA is TGTGCCAGCAGCTTGTCAGGGGGCGGTTTAGTCTATGGCTACACCTTC. It encodes CASSLSGGGLVYGYTF.

The rearrangement links TRBV27 to TRBJ1-1; a possible D gene is TRBD1 (5 bases). CDR3 size: 16 residues. Germline CDR1 and CDR2: MNHEY and SMNVEV (reference sequence). V lost 5 bases and J 0 bases, leaving 16 bases between the germline ends. This chain's CDR3 is CASSSGTAVMNTEAFF. Written as DNA, the CDR3 is TGTGCCAGCAGTAGCGGGACGGCGGTAATGAACACTGAAGCTTTCTTT.

The chain is built from TRBV21-1 and TRBJ2-1; the table gives TRBD2 as D, unverified against the DNA. TRBV21-1 is tagged as a pseudogene. The CDR3 contains 16 residues. The CDR3 DNA reads as TGTGCCAGCAGCAAGCGGGGGCCGAGCTCCTACAATGAGCAGTTCTTC. Residues: CASSKRGPSSYNEQFF.

This clone was seen a single time. V and J are TRBV11-2 and TRBJ2-2, with 7 bases lining up with TRBD1. The CDR3 totals 16 residues. CDR1 SGHAT and CDR2 FQNNGV come from the germline V gene. Trimming took 1 base from V and 1 from J; bases not matched to a gene: 3. The CDR3 DNA follows: TGTGCCAGCAGCTTAGGAAGGACAGGGAACACCGGGGAGCTGTTTTTT. It is translated as CASSLGRTGNTGELFF.

Only a few counts were recorded for this clone. This chain uses TRBV28 with TRBJ1-1, with D perhaps matching TRBD1 (5 bases). CDR1 MDHEN and CDR2 SYDVKM come from the germline V gene. The CDR3 covers 14 residues. Trimming removed 5 bases at V and 3 bases at J, with 13 bases between. Written as DNA, the CDR3 is TGTGCCAGCAGTACCCAGGGTAGGCACACTGAAGCTTTCTTT. It translates to CASSTQGRHTEAFF.

This clone has just one count. The V and J genes are TRBV7-2 and TRBJ2-7, with D uncertain. The CDR3 spans 12 residues. Germline V CDR1 and CDR2: SGHTA, FQGNSA. The V end lost 4 bases, the J end lost 5 bases, and 9 bases lay between the germline ends. For the CDR3, the DNA is TGTGCCAGCAGCTCAAGCCGGGACGAGCAGTACTTC. Translating it yields CASSSSRDEQYF.

This sequence joins TRBV9 and TRBJ1-3; the D is unclear. CDR3 length equals 13 residues. Germline V CDR1 and CDR2: SGDLS, YYNGEE. The V end was cut by 2 bases, the J end by 2 bases, with 5 bases between. The DNA of the CDR3 is TGTGCCAGCAGCGTGCAGGCTGGAAACACCATATATTTT. Translated: CASSVQAGNTIYF.

The table lists this clone with a count of one. The V and J genes are TRBV2 and TRBJ2-1; perhaps TRBD2 as D (6 bases). CDR1 is SNHLY and CDR2 is FYNNEI in the germline V gene. V was cut by 2 bases and J by 0 bases, with 17 bases left in between. This CDR3 is 18 amino acids long. In DNA, the CDR3 is TGTGCCAGCAGTGAACGTTGGGACTTCTTAAGCTCCTACAATGAGCAGTTCTTC. It translates to CASSERWDFLSSYNEQFF.

The V call is TRBV7-2, the J call TRBJ2-4; 9 bases are shared with TRBD1. This CDR3 has 14 residues. CDR1 is SGHTA and CDR2 is FQGNSA in the germline V gene. The junction had 8 bases not matched to a gene; V was cut back by 5 bases and J by 9 bases. The CDR3 DNA sequence: TGTGCCAGCAGCCCGGGACAGGGTTTGGGCATTCAGTACTTC. Translation gives CASSPGQGLGIQYF.

The chain links TRBV18 to TRBJ2-5, with a possible D match to TRBD1 (6 bases). The DNA matches TRBJ2-7 better at its end, which makes the J call doubtful. This CDR3 comprises 16 residues. CDR1 and CDR2 (germline): KGHSH, LQKENI. CDR3 sequence reads: CASSPPASRDTGEQYF. CDR3 in DNA: TGTGCCAGCTCACCACCGGCCTCCCGGGACACGGGCGAGCAGTACTTC.

This sequence joins TRBV5-4 and TRBJ2-7, with 11 bases fitting TRBD1. After removal of 2 bases from V and 3 bases from J, the junction contained 4 bases not matched to a gene. CDR3 length: 15 amino acids. Germline V gene sequence: CDR1 SGHNT, CDR2 YYREEE (reference sequence). CDR3 residues: CASSLRTGGSYEQYF. The CDR3 nucleotides read TGTGCCAGCAGCTTAAGGACAGGGGGCAGCTACGAGCAGTACTTC.

The rearrangement joins TRBV7-2 to TRBJ1-2, with D possibly TRBD1 on 6 matching bases. Trimming removed 4 bases from V and 4 bases from J, with 13 bases in between. The CDR3 covers 14 residues. The V gene's germline CDR1 is SGHTA and CDR2 FQGNSA. The CDR3 region has the DNA TGTGCCAGCAGCTCCCAACAGGGTTCCTATGGCTACACCTTC. Its protein is CASSSQQGSYGYTF.

V usage is TRBV7-6 and J usage is TRBJ1-5, with D hard to call. Germline V gives CDR1 SGHVS, CDR2 FNYEAQ. Trimming removed 1 base from V and 5 bases from J, with 18 bases in between. The CDR3 is 17 residues long. The CDR3 sequence is CASSLDREDGGHQPQHF. The CDR3 DNA is TGTGCCAGCAGCTTAGATAGAGAAGACGGAGGACATCAGCCCCAGCATTTT.

Only a few counts were recorded for this clone. The chain couples TRBV11-2 to TRBJ1-1; perhaps TRBD1 as D (5 bases). The CDR3 has 13 residues. Germline-derived CDR1 and CDR2 are SGHAT and FQNNGV. With 4 bases removed from V and 8 bases from J, the gap between germline ends came to 14 bases. The CDR3 here is CASSSARGWEAFF. DNA for the CDR3: TGTGCCAGCAGCTCCGCGCGGGGGTGGGAAGCTTTCTTT.

The chain employs TRBV7-2 and TRBJ1-5; a weak D match, TRBD1 (5 bases). There are 14 residues in the CDR3. V lost 5 bases to trimming and J lost 0 bases, with 8 bases between them. Germline CDR1 reads SGHTA; CDR2 reads FQGNSA. The DNA for the CDR3 is TGTGCCAGCAGCACCAGGGATAGCAATCAGCCCCAGCATTTT. The encoded protein is CASSTRDSNQPQHF.

The V gene is TRBV14, the J gene TRBJ1-2; D might be TRBD1 (6 bases). Looked up from germline, CDR1 is SGHDN and CDR2 is FVKESK. Between the trimmed V and J ends, which lost 6 bases and 7 bases, there was a span of 24 bases. The CDR3 spans 16 residues. CDR3 coding DNA: TGTGCCAGCAGGCCCCTGGACAGCGCCTTTAAGTCTGGCTACACCTTC. This codes for CASRPLDSAFKSGYTF.